These 14 T cell receptor beta chains came from one sample sequenced in a study of long-term antiretroviral therapy in people with HIV. Survey-level resolution applied to immunoSEQ assay v3.0. TCRdb keeps only in-frame clones here, not all; method: immunoSEQ multiplex PCR. The table has about 36,000 clones, 80% to 90% seen once; the top ten hold 10%. The specimen was unsorted PBMCs, collected 2.2 years after starting antiretroviral therapy. Every receptor here comes from a man aged 18 to 29 with HIV.

The chain recombines TRBV5-5 with TRBJ2-7; 7 nucleotides align to TRBD1. Losses at the gene ends were 4 bases for V and 1 base for J; bases not matched to a gene: 5. The germline gives CDR1 SGHKS, CDR2 YYEKEE (reference sequence). CDR3 length: 14 residues. CDR3 in amino acids: CASSTGTASYEQYF. In DNA, the CDR3 is TGTGCCAGCAGCACAGGGACAGCATCCTACGAGCAGTACTTC.

J is TRBJ2-7 and V is TRBV4-3, with D perhaps TRBD2 (5 bases). This CDR3 is built from 14 residues. Germline values: CDR1 LGHNA, CDR2 YSLEER. Trimming removed 0 bases from V and 6 bases from J, with 12 bases in between. CDR3 amino acids: CASSQETSAGEQYF. The CDR3 bases are TGCGCCAGCAGCCAAGAGACCTCGGCGGGCGAGCAGTACTTC.

This rearrangement joins TRBV21-1 to TRBJ2-1; TRBD2, the table's D call, lacks a check against the DNA. TRBV21-1 is a documented pseudogene. CDR3 length: 15 residues. The CDR3 coding sequence is TGTGCCAGCACCAGAACTCCGGATAGGCGGGGGAAGCAGTTCTTC. Translation gives CASTRTPDRRGKQFF.

This clone was observed a handful of times. V usage is TRBV4-2 and J usage is TRBJ2-2, with 8 bases identical to TRBD2. This CDR3 contains 16 residues. The V segment lost 4 bases and the J segment 2 bases; nucleotides outside the gene matches: 6. Germline values: CDR1 LGHNA, CDR2 YNFKEQ. The CDR3 sequence is CASSPGLADNTGELFF. DNA for the CDR3: TGTGCCAGCAGCCCAGGACTAGCAGACAACACCGGGGAGCTGTTTTTT.

In DNA form, the CDR3 reads TGTGCCAGCACACAGGACCCTACGAACACCGGGGAGCTGTTTTTT. Encoded protein: CASTQDPTNTGELFF. This chain connects TRBV6-5 to TRBJ2-2; tentatively, D is TRBD1 (5 bases). This CDR3 contains 15 residues. V lost 7 bases, J lost 0 bases, and 12 bases lay in between. Germline-derived CDR1 and CDR2 are MNHEY and SVGAGI.

The rearrangement links TRBV9 to TRBJ2-7, with TRBD2 identical over 9 bases. The V gene's germline CDR1 is SGDLS and CDR2 YYNGEE. This CDR3 spans 16 amino acids. V was clipped by 0 bases and J by 3 bases; unmatched bases: 7. The CDR3 loop reads CASSVGASGAVYEQYF. CDR3 sequence (DNA): TGTGCCAGCAGCGTAGGTGCTAGCGGGGCAGTCTACGAGCAGTACTTC.

The chain employs TRBV7-8 and TRBJ2-7, with unresolved D. Trimming stripped 6 bases from V and 2 bases from J, with 14 bases between. The germline gives CDR1 SGHVS, CDR2 FQNEAQ. This CDR3 comprises 14 residues. CDR3 nucleotide sequence: TGTGCCAGCAGACCCTACGACAAGCCCTACGAGCAGTACTTC. It is translated as CASRPYDKPYEQYF.

The V gene is TRBV5-4, the J gene TRBJ2-2, with 7 bases matching TRBD1. The J segment lost 0 bases and the V segment lost 6 bases, leaving 5 bases of the junction unmatched. CDR3 length equals 15 residues. From germline, CDR1 is SGHNT and CDR2 YYREEE (reference sequence). CDR3 amino acids: CASNFDRANTGELFF. The CDR3 DNA follows: TGTGCCAGCAACTTCGACAGGGCGAACACCGGGGAGCTGTTTTTT.

V gene TRBV4-1 combines with J gene TRBJ2-2; D may be TRBD2 (5 bases). Germline V gene sequence: CDR1 MGHRA, CDR2 YSYEKL. Deletions cut 0 bases from V and 5 bases from J, with 10 bases between. The CDR3 runs to 15 residues. CDR3 sequence: CASSQEARGTGELFF. The CDR3 DNA reads as TGCGCCAGCAGCCAAGAGGCACGCGGGACCGGGGAGCTGTTTTTT.

The chain employs TRBV9 and TRBJ1-3; D is ambiguous. V lost 0 bases, J lost 0 bases, and 7 bases lay in between. CDR1 and CDR2 from the germline V gene are SGDLS and YYNGEE. The CDR3 runs 15 residues. CDR3 amino acids: CASSVAGSSGNTIYF. The CDR3 DNA reads as TGTGCCAGCAGCGTAGCGGGGAGCTCTGGAAACACCATATATTTT.

This chain connects TRBV18 to TRBJ1-2, with TRBD1 matching over 11 bases. The J segment lost 3 bases and the V segment lost 6 bases, leaving 3 bases of the junction unmatched. The germline V gene has CDR1 KGHSH and CDR2 LQKENI. This CDR3 is 14 amino acids long. The CDR3 loop reads CASSKGQGDYGYTF. The DNA for the CDR3 is TGTGCCAGCTCGAAGGGACAGGGGGACTATGGCTACACCTTC. The full variable domain, with the rest looked up from reference TRBV18 and TRBJ1-2, is NAGVMQNPRHLVRRRGQEARLRCSPMKGHSHVYWYRQLPEEGLKFMVYLQKENIIDESGMPKERFSAEFPKEGPSILRIQQVVRGDSAAYFCASSKGQGDYGYTFGSGTRLTVV.

J is TRBJ2-7 and V is TRBV7-5; TRBD2 is taken as the D call from the table, unchecked against the DNA. TRBV7-5 constitutes a pseudogene. The CDR3 consists of 14 residues. DNA for the CDR3: TGTGCCAGAAGCTTTGGAGCGGGAGTGGGTGAGCAGTACTTC. Translating gives CARSFGAGVGEQYF.

V and J are TRBV6-1 and TRBJ2-2; maybe TRBD2 (5 bases). Trimming left V 3 bases short and J 7 bases short, with 9 bases between. This CDR3 is built from 13 residues. The germline CDR1 and CDR2 sequences are MNHNS and SASEGT. In DNA, the CDR3 is TGTGCCAGCAGTGAGTTTCGGGGCGGGGAGCTGTTTTTT. This gives the protein CASSEFRGGELFF.

This sequence joins TRBV6-1 and TRBJ2-2; tentative D call: TRBD1 (6 bases). Germline-derived CDR1 and CDR2 are MNHNS and SASEGT. Trimming took 5 bases from V and 0 from J, leaving 10 bases between them. CDR3 size: 15 residues. The CDR3 nucleotides read TGTGCCAGCAGTCCCGGGACATCGAACACCGGGGAGCTGTTTTTT. It is translated as CASSPGTSNTGELFF.